This T cell receptor (beta chain) is from a study of control samples from healthy donors and cancer patients. The protocol was immunoSEQ multiplex PCR, while the TCRdb copy is restricted to in-frame clones and leaves out a portion. The data contain 120,000 to 150,000 clones, around 90% of them singletons. The CDR3 covers 15 residues. Germline loops: CDR1 SGDLS, CDR2 YYNGEE. Losses at the gene ends were 0 bases for V and 1 base for J; bases not matched to a gene: 3. Sequencing was carried out using blood. This TCR was sampled from a man aged 25-45 years in good health. The chain links TRBV9 to TRBJ2-5; TRBD1 matches at 7 bases. The CDR3 sequence: CASSVDRGSQETQYF. CDR3 in DNA: TGTGCCAGCAGCGTAGACAGGGGAAGCCAAGAGACCCAGTACTTC.